One sample yielded the 21 T cell receptor beta chains listed below, sequenced in a study of cytomegalovirus exposure and HLA in healthy donors. PCR involved 60 Vbeta and 13 Jbeta primers. Profiled with immunoSEQ multiplex PCR; TCRdb holds only in-frame clones, not every one. The sample has over 100,000 clones; around 79% are singletons. The sequencing input was PBMCs. The source of these receptors is a woman in her thirties or forties in good health and CMV-seropositive.

This chain joins TRBV5-5 and TRBJ1-5; D unclear. Trimming removed 4 bases from V and 4 bases from J, with 6 bases in between. Germline CDR1 and CDR2: SGHKS and YYEKEE (reference sequence). CDR3 size: 12 residues. CDR3 in amino acids: CASSGLNQPQHF. CDR3 sequence (DNA): TGTGCCAGCAGCGGCCTTAATCAGCCCCAGCATTTT.

This clone was seen a handful of times. CDR3 coding DNA: TGTGCCAGCTCACCGCGTAGCCAACAGGGGCTGAACACTGAAGCTTTCTTT. As protein: CASSPRSQQGLNTEAFF. The J gene is TRBJ1-1, the V gene TRBV18, with TRBD1 identical over 7 bases. This CDR3 is 17 amino acids long. The ends lost 3 bases at V and 0 bases at J; junction bases unmatched: 10. Germline CDR1 reads KGHSH; CDR2 reads LQKENI.

V usage is TRBV18 and J usage is TRBJ2-7; TRBD1 might be the D (5 bases). V lost 2 bases to trimming and J lost 5 bases, with 10 bases between them. The CDR3 covers 13 residues. CDR1 and CDR2 (germline): KGHSH, LQKENI. In DNA, the CDR3 is TGTGCCAGCTCACCAGGGGCCCGGAACGAGCAGTACTTC. Translation gives CASSPGARNEQYF. Combining the CDR3 with reference TRBV18 and TRBJ2-7 gives the whole variable domain NAGVMQNPRHLVRRRGQEARLRCSPMKGHSHVYWYRQLPEEGLKFMVYLQKENIIDESGMPKERFSAEFPKEGPSILRIQQVVRGDSAAYFCASSPGARNEQYFGPGTRLTVT.

This clone was found once. The V and J genes are TRBV5-5 and TRBJ2-2; D call uncertain. CDR1 SGHKS and CDR2 YYEKEE come from the germline V gene (reference sequence). Trimming stripped 0 bases from V and 0 bases from J, with 6 bases between. This CDR3 is built from 15 residues. In DNA, the CDR3 is TGTGCCAGCAGCTTGGGAGGCGCGAACACCGGGGAGCTGTTTTTT. It yields the protein CASSLGGANTGELFF.

The chain uses TRBV6-5 and TRBJ1-2; D is possibly TRBD1 (6 bases). Germline assignment: CDR1 MNHEY and CDR2 SVGAGI. The V end was cut by 6 bases, the J end by 7 bases, with 18 bases between. This CDR3 has 14 residues. DNA of the CDR3: TGTGCCAGCAGGGTCACAGGGTCCGCTAGTGGCTACACCTTC. This translates into CASRVTGSASGYTF.

The gene calls are TRBV11-2 and TRBJ2-3; D is uncertain. V was clipped by 11 bases and J by 2 bases, with 11 bases between them. The V gene's germline CDR1 is SGHAT and CDR2 FQNNGV. There are 12 residues in the CDR3. CDR3 nucleotides: TGTGCCGTGCTTACGGTCACAGATACGCAGTATTTT. Translating it yields CAVLTVTDTQYF.

The chain is built from TRBV30 and TRBJ2-5, with 9 bases fitting TRBD2. Germline V lookup: CDR1 GTSNPN, CDR2 SVGIG (reference sequence). J was trimmed by 7 bases and V by 1 base; bases with no gene match: 4. The CDR3 contains 13 residues. The CDR3 sequence is CAWSGTSAVTQYF. In nucleotides, the CDR3 is TGTGCCTGGAGTGGGACTAGCGCGGTGACCCAGTACTTC.

V and J are TRBV5-1 and TRBJ1-1; D possibly corresponds to TRBD1 (6 bases). Germline V CDR1 and CDR2: SGHRS, YFSETQ. This CDR3 is built from 16 residues. Trimming pared 7 bases from V and 1 base from J, leaving 20 bases between. This chain's CDR3 is CASRGGGEAKNTEAFF. The CDR3 nucleotides are TGCGCCAGCCGCGGCGGGGGCGAAGCGAAGAACACTGAAGCTTTCTTT. Supplemented by reference TRBV5-1 and TRBJ1-1, the full variable domain reads KAGVTQTPRYLIKTRGQQVTLSCSPISGHRSVSWYQQTPGQGLQFLFEYFSETQRNKGNFPGRFSGRQFSNSRSEMNVSTLELGDSALYLCASRGGGEAKNTEAFFGQGTRLTVV.

The J gene is TRBJ1-1, the V gene TRBV5-4; 9 nucleotides line up with TRBD1. V gave up 4 bases and J gave up 5 bases; unmatched junction bases: 6. CDR1 and CDR2 from the germline V gene are SGHNT and YYREEE (reference sequence). The CDR3 contains 14 residues. The CDR3 reads CASSRGTGRTEAFF. The CDR3 nucleotides read TGTGCCAGCAGCAGAGGGACAGGGAGGACTGAAGCTTTCTTT.

The chain couples TRBV27 to TRBJ2-6; TRBD1 matches at 8 bases. Germline lookup yields CDR1 MNHEY and CDR2 SMNVEV (reference sequence). V lost 1 base to trimming and J lost 2 bases; unmatched junction nucleotides: 7. This CDR3 spans 18 amino acids. The CDR3 loop reads CASSLFGTGLAGANVLTF. CDR3 DNA sequence: TGTGCCAGCAGTTTATTCGGGACAGGACTGGCTGGGGCCAACGTCCTGACTTTC.

This clone showed up just a few times. The chain has TRBV9 and TRBJ2-1, with 10 bases identical to TRBD2. V shed 0 bases, J shed 0 bases, and the junction held 12 bases outside the gene matches. Germline V CDR1 and CDR2: SGDLS, YYNGEE. This CDR3 has 20 amino acids. The CDR3 region has the DNA TGTGCCAGCAGCGTAGGTTGGCTAGCGGGAGACCCGAGCTCCTACAATGAGCAGTTCTTC. This translates into CASSVGWLAGDPSSYNEQFF. The complete variable domain, with remaining parts taken from reference TRBV9 and TRBJ2-1, reads DSGVTQTPKHLITATGQRVTLRCSPRSGDLSVYWYQQSLDQGLQFLIQYYNGEERAKGNILERFSAQQFPDLHSELNLSSLELGDSALYFCASSVGWLAGDPSSYNEQFFGPGTRLTVL.

The CDR3 nucleotides are TGTGCCAGCTCACCACAGGGACTAGGAGGCTACACCTTC. This translates into CASSPQGLGGYTF. The V and J genes are TRBV18 and TRBJ1-2, with a weak D call TRBD1 (5 bases). The CDR3 is made up of 13 amino acids. From germline, CDR1 is KGHSH and CDR2 LQKENI. Trimming removed 1 base from V and 8 bases from J, with 11 bases in between.

This chain connects TRBV5-8 to TRBJ2-3; D is perhaps TRBD1 (6 bases). V lost 4 bases and J lost 0, with 15 bases in between. This CDR3 region has 16 residues. Germline assignment: CDR1 SGHTS and CDR2 YDEGEE. The CDR3 region has the DNA TGTGCCAGCAGCCAAGGACAGCACACTAGCACAGATACGCAGTATTTT. This encodes CASSQGQHTSTDTQYF.

The chain has TRBV6-1 and TRBJ1-6; possibly TRBD1 for D (5 bases). V lost 4 bases, J lost 3 bases, and 19 bases lay in between. The CDR3 totals 18 residues. CDR1 and CDR2 from the germline V gene are MNHNS and SASEGT. CDR3 protein: CASSGGGGGRGYNSPLHF. Written as DNA, the CDR3 is TGTGCCAGCAGTGGGGGGGGTGGTGGAAGGGGCTATAATTCACCCCTCCACTTT.

The chain's CDR3 is CASSRSTGYEQFF. The CDR3 region has the DNA TGTGCCAGCAGCCGATCGACAGGGTATGAGCAGTTCTTC. The chain couples TRBV14 to TRBJ2-1; TRBD1 agrees at 7 bases. V gave up 4 bases and J gave up 8 bases; unmatched junction bases: 5. From germline, CDR1 is SGHDN and CDR2 FVKESK. There are 13 residues in the CDR3.

The CDR3 protein is CAWSAGVGQALNQPQHF. The CDR3 DNA reads as TGTGCCTGGAGCGCCGGCGTAGGTCAGGCCCTCAATCAGCCCCAGCATTTT. The rearrangement links TRBV30 to TRBJ1-5; D remains ambiguous. Germline CDR1 and CDR2: GTSNPN and SVGIG (reference sequence). The CDR3 has 17 residues. V was cut by 3 bases and J by 3 bases, with 21 bases left in between.

The rearrangement links TRBV5-6 to TRBJ1-2; TRBD1 is a possible D gene (6 bases). This CDR3 spans 15 amino acids. The V and J ends lost 1 base and 8 bases respectively, with 18 bases between them. Germline-derived CDR1 and CDR2 are SGHDT and YYEEEE. In DNA, the CDR3 is TGTGCCAGCAGCTTGACAGGGAGCCCTAAAGGAGGCTACACCTTC. Translated, it gives CASSLTGSPKGGYTF.

The chain couples TRBV6-1 to TRBJ1-5; the D gene is possibly TRBD1 (6 bases). Deletions cut 7 bases from V and 4 bases from J, with 14 bases between. Germline CDR1 MNHNS, CDR2 SASEGT. The CDR3 contains 14 residues. The DNA of the CDR3 is TGTGCCAGCAACCCGACAGGCCCAAATCAGCCCCAGCATTTT. It codes for CASNPTGPNQPQHF.

The V gene is TRBV7-9, the J gene TRBJ2-1; TRBD1 matches at 9 bases. CDR3 length equals 14 residues. The germline gives CDR1 SEHNR, CDR2 FQNEAQ (reference sequence). J gave up 10 bases and V 2 bases, and 6 bases lay outside the gene matches. The CDR3 region is CASSLWTGAWEQFF. DNA of the CDR3: TGTGCCAGCAGCTTATGGACAGGGGCCTGGGAGCAGTTCTTC.

V usage is TRBV2 and J usage is TRBJ1-1, with TRBD1 identical over 7 bases. There are 12 residues in the CDR3. CDR1 is SNHLY and CDR2 is FYNNEI in the germline V gene. With V trimmed by 6 bases and J by 9 bases, 7 bases remained unmatched. The CDR3 region is CASRVKGGQAFF. The CDR3 DNA follows: TGTGCCAGCAGGGTCAAAGGGGGCCAAGCTTTCTTT.

V gene TRBV30 combines with J gene TRBJ1-5, with D tentatively TRBD1 (6 bases). In germline, CDR1 is GTSNPN, CDR2 SVGIG (reference sequence). Trimming shortened V by 0 bases and J by 2 bases, and 17 bases separated the two germline ends. CDR3 length: 17 amino acids. The CDR3 DNA is TGTGCCTGGAGTGTATTATCAGGGGTCGGGGGCAATCAGCCCCAGCATTTT. It codes for CAWSVLSGVGGNQPQHF.